The 5 T cell receptor beta chains reported below all come from one sample, sequenced in a study of blood T cell dynamics during melanoma immunotherapy. As for time point: pre-treatment baseline. Clones were read by immunoSEQ multiplex PCR, and TCRdb kept only the in-frame ones, dropping some. The data show 150 or so clones, with around nine tenths seen just once and roughly a tenth held by the top ten. Sequencing used naive CD8+ T cells from blood, obtained from a patient treated with checkpoint blockade. The receptor set was obtained from a human donor with melanoma.

The chain is built from TRBV27 and TRBJ2-1, with D perhaps assigned TRBD1 or TRBD2 (5 bases each). From germline, CDR1 is MNHEY and CDR2 SMNVEV (reference sequence). Trimming shortened V by 3 bases and J by 3 bases, and 6 bases separated the two germline ends. The CDR3 has 13 amino acids. The CDR3 sequence: CASSLGVYNEQFF. The CDR3 coding sequence is TGTGCCAGCAGTTTGGGGGTCTACAATGAGCAGTTCTTC.

V is TRBV28 and J is TRBJ2-3, with unresolved D. The CDR3 has 11 residues. V lost 7 bases and J 6 bases, leaving 8 bases between the germline ends. CDR1 is MDHEN and CDR2 is SYDVKM in the germline V gene. This CDR3 reads CASIPRDTQYF. The CDR3 nucleotides read TGTGCCAGCATCCCTCGGGATACGCAGTATTTT.

This clone was picked up one time. The chain carries TRBV7-5 and TRBJ2-6; TRBD2 reflects the table's D call only, with no check against the DNA. TRBV7-5 is listed as a pseudogene. This CDR3 spans 16 amino acids. CDR3 loop: CARKRSEQSRANVLTF. DNA of the CDR3: TGTGCCAGAAAGAGGTCTGAACAAAGTCGGGCCAACGTCCTGACTTTC.

This chain connects TRBV7-3 to TRBJ2-7; D is perhaps TRBD1 or TRBD2 (5 bases each). Trimming cost V 0 bases and J 7 bases, with 10 bases left between them. The CDR3 has 13 residues. Germline lookup yields CDR1 SGHTA and CDR2 FQGTGA. The CDR3 DNA sequence: TGTGCCAGCAGCTTAACGGGGACGGGGGAGCAGTACTTC. The encoded protein is CASSLTGTGEQYF. Looking up the rest from reference TRBV7-3 and TRBJ2-7 gives the full variable domain: GAGVSQTPSNKVTEKGKYVELRCDPISGHTALYWYRQSLGQGPEFLIYFQGTGAADDSGLPNDRFFAVRPEGSVSTLKIQRTERGDSAVYLCASSLTGTGEQYFGPGTRLTVT.

The chain joins TRBV7-3 to TRBJ2-5; D might be TRBD2 (6 bases). Trimming took off 0 bases at V and 11 bases at J, with 13 bases between the two ends. CDR3 size: 13 residues. Germline CDR1 reads SGHTA; CDR2 reads FQGTGA. CDR3 sequence reads: CASSLTGTGEQYF. In nucleotides, the CDR3 is TGTGCCAGCAGCTTAACGGGGACGGGGGAGCAGTACTTC.